Sequencing of this T cell receptor beta chain was carried out in a study of shared clonotypes between healthy human individuals. Germline lookup yields CDR1 SQVTM and CDR2 ANQGSEA. V was pared by 6 bases and J by 5 bases, with 9 bases of the junction left unmatched. The CDR3 is 14 amino acids. Sequencing was at deep level. TCRdb's copy holds only in-frame clones and misses some; the assay was immunoSEQ multiplex PCR. Seen here are about 460,000 clones, approximately 71% observed once, and the top ten hold more than 10%. The chain carries TRBV29-1 and TRBJ1-1, with 10 bases matching TRBD1. This receptor was identified in a woman aged 40 to 55 in good health. Some clones in this sample may be carry-over from other donors' samples. Sequences were obtained from PBMCs. The CDR3 DNA sequence: TGCAGCGTAGGGACAGGGGTCGTAGAGACTGAAGCTTTCTTT. Its translation is CSVGTGVVETEAFF.